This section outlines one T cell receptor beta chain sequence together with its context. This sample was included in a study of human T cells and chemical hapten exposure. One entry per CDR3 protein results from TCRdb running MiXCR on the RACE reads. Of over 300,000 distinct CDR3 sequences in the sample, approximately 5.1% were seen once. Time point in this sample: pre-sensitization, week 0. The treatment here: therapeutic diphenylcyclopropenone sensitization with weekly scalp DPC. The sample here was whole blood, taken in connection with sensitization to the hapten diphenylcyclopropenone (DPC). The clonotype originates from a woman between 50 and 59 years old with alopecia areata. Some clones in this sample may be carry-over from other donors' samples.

In DNA, the CDR3 is TGTGCCAGCAGCTTGGAACAGCTGAATGGAGGCACTGAAGCTTTCTTT. This sequence encodes CASSLEQLNGGTEAFF. This chain joins TRBV5-5 and TRBJ1-1; D not resolved. Germline V lookup: CDR1 SGHKS, CDR2 YYEKEE (reference sequence). This CDR3 comprises 16 residues. V was pared by 0 bases and J by 4 bases, with 16 bases between.